This T cell receptor beta chain was identified in a study of CD8 T cells in ankylosing spondylitis. TCRdb reprocessed the 5' RACE reads via MiXCR and lists one record per CDR3 protein. The table records roughly 40,000 distinct CDR3 sequences, about 15% of them present only once. The CDR3 is 13 residues long. The germline V gene encodes CDR1 DFQATT and CDR2 SNEGSKA (reference sequence). V lost 4 bases, J lost 3 bases, and 12 bases lay in between. Sequencing input: blood. V gene TRBV20-1 combines with J gene TRBJ2-5, with TRBD2 as a possible D gene (6 bases). The TCR was taken from a male donor with ankylosing spondylitis or in good health (not recorded which). Here the CDR3 reads CSATRDSEETQYF. The CDR3 nucleotides read TGCAGTGCTACCCGGGACTCTGAAGAGACCCAGTACTTC.